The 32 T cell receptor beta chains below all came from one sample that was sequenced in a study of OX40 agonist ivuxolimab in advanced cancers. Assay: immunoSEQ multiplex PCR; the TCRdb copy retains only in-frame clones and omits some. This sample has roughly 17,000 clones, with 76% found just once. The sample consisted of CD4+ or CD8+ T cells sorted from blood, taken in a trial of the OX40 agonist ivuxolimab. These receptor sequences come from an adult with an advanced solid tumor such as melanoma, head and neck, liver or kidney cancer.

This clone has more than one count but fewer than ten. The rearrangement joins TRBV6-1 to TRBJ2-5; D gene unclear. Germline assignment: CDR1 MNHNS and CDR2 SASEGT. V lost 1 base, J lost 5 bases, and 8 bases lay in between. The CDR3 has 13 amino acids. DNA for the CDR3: TGTGCCAGCAGTGAAGGGGGTTCGGAGACCCAGTACTTC. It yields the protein CASSEGGSETQYF.

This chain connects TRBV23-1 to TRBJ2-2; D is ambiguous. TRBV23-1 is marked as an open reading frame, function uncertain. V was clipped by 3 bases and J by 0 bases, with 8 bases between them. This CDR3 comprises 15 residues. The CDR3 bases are TGCGCCAGCAGTCATTCAGTAGCGAACACCGGGGAGCTGTTTTTT. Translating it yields CASSHSVANTGELFF.

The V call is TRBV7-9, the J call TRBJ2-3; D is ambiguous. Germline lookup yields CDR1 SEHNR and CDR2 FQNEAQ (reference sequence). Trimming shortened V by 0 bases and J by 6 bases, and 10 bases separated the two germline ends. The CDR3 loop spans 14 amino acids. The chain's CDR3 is CASSLATQRDTQYF. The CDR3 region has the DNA TGTGCCAGCAGCTTAGCCACCCAACGGGATACGCAGTATTTT.

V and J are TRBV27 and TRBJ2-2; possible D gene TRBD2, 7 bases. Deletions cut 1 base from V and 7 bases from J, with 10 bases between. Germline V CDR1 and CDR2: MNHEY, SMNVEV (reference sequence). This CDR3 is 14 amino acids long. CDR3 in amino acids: CASSLLRGGGELFF. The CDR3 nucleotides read TGTGCCAGCAGTTTATTGAGGGGGGGCGGGGAGCTGTTTTTT.

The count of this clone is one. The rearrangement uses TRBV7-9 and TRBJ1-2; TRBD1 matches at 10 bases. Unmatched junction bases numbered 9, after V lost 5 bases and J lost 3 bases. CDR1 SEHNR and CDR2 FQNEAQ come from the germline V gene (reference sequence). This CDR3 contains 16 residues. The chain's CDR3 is CASSPKGQGLDYGYTF. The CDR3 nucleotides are TGTGCCAGCAGCCCAAAGGGACAGGGGCTAGACTATGGCTACACCTTC.

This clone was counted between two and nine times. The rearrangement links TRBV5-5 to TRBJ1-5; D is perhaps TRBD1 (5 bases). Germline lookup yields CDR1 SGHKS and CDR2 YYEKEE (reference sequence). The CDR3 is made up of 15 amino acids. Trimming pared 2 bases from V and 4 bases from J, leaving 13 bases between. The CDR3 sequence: CASSLNGAGNQPQHF. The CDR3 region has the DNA TGTGCCAGCAGCTTAAATGGGGCAGGGAATCAGCCCCAGCATTTT.

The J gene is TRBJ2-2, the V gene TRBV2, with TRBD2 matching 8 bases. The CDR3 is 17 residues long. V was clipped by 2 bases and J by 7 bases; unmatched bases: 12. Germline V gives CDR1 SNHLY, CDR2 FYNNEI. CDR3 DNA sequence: TGTGCCAGCAGTGAAATGTTAGCGGGGACACAAGGCGGGGAGCTGTTTTTT. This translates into CASSEMLAGTQGGELFF.

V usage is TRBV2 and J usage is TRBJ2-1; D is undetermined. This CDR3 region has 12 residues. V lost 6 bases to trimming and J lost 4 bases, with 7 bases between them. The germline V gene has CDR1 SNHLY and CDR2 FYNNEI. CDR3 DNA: TGTGCCAGCAGCGACACTTACAATGAGCAGTTCTTC. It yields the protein CASSDTYNEQFF.

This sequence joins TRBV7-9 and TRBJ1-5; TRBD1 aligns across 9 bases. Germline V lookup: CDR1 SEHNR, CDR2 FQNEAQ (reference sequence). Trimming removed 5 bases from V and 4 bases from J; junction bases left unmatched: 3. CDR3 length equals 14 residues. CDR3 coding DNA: TGTGCCAGCAGCGACGGGACAGGGAATCAGCCCCAGCATTTT. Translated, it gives CASSDGTGNQPQHF.

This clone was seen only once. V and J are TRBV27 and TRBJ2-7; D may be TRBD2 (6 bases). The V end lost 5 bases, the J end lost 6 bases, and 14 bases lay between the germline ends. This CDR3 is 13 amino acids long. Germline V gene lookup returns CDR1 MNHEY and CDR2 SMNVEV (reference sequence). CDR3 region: CASSKASAGEQYF. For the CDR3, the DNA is TGTGCCAGCAGTAAGGCTAGCGCAGGCGAGCAGTACTTC.

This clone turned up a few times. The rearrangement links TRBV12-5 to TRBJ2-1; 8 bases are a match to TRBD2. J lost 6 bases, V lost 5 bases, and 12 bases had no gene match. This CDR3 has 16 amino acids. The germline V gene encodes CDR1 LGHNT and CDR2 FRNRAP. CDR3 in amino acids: CASGPTLAGVFNEQFF. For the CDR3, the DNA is TGTGCTAGTGGTCCTACCCTAGCGGGCGTTTTCAATGAGCAGTTCTTC.

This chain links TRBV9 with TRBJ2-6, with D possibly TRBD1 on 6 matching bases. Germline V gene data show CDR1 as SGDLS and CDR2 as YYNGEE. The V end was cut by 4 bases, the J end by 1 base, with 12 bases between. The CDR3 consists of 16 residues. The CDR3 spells CASSFTGSSGANVLTF. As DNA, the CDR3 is TGTGCCAGCAGCTTTACAGGGAGTTCTGGGGCCAACGTCCTGACTTTC.

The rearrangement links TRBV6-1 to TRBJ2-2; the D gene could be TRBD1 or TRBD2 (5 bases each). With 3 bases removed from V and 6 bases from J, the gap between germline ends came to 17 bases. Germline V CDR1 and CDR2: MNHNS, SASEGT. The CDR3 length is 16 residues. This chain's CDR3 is CASSEGTVRGAGELFF. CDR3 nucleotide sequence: TGTGCCAGCAGTGAGGGGACCGTTCGGGGCGCCGGGGAGCTGTTTTTT.

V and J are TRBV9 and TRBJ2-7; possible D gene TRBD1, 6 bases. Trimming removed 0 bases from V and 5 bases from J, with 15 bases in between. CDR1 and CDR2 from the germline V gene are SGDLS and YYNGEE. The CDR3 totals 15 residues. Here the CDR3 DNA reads TGTGCCAGCAGCGTAGTCGGCAGGGGTCGCGACGAGCAGTACTTC. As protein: CASSVVGRGRDEQYF.

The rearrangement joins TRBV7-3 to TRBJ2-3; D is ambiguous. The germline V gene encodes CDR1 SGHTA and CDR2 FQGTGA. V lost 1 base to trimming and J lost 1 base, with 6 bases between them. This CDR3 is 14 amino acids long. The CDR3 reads CASSLMVGTDTQYF. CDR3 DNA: TGTGCCAGCAGCTTAATGGTAGGCACAGATACGCAGTATTTT. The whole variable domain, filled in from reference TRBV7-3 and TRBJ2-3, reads GAGVSQTPSNKVTEKGKYVELRCDPISGHTALYWYRQSLGQGPEFLIYFQGTGAADDSGLPNDRFFAVRPEGSVSTLKIQRTERGDSAVYLCASSLMVGTDTQYFGPGTRLTVL.

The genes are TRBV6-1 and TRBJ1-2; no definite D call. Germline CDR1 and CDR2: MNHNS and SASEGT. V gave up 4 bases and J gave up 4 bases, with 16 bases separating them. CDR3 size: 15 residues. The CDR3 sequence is CASSVLRRPSYGYTF. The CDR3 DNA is TGTGCCAGCAGTGTTTTAAGACGCCCCAGCTATGGCTACACCTTC.

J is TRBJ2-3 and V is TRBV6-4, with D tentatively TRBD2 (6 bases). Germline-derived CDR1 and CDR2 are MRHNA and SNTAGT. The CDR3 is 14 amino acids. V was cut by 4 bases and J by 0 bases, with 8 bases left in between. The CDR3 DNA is TGTGCCAGCAGTGCTAGCGCTAGCACAGATACGCAGTATTTT. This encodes CASSASASTDTQYF.

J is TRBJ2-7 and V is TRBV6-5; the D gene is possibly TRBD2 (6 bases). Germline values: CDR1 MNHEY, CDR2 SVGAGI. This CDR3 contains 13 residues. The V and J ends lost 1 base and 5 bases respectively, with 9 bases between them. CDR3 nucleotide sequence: TGTGCCAGCAGTTACTTCGGAGGGGACGAGCAGTACTTC. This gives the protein CASSYFGGDEQYF.

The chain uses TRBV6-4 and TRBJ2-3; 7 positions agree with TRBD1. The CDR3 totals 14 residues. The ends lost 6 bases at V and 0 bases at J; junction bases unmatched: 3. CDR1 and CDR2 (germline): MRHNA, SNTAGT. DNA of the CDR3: TGTGCCAGCAGCGAGACAGGGAGCACAGATACGCAGTATTTT. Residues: CASSETGSTDTQYF.

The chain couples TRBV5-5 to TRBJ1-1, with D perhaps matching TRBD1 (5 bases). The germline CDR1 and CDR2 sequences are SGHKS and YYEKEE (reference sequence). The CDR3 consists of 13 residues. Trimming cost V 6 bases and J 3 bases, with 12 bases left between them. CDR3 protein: CASTWGGYTEAFF. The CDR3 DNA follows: TGTGCCAGCACCTGGGGGGGTTACACTGAAGCTTTCTTT.

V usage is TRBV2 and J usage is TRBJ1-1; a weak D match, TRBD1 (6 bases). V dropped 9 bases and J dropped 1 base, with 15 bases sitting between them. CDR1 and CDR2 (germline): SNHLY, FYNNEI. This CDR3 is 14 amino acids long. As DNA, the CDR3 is TGTGCCAGAGCAAGGGGGACGCAGAACACTGAAGCTTTCTTT. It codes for CARARGTQNTEAFF.

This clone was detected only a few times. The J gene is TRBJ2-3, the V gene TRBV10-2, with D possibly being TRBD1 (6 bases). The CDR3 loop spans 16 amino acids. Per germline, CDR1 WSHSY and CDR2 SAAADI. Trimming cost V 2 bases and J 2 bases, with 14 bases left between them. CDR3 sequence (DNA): TGCGCCAGCAGTGAGGCCTACAGGGTCGACACAGATACGCAGTATTTT. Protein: CASSEAYRVDTDTQYF.

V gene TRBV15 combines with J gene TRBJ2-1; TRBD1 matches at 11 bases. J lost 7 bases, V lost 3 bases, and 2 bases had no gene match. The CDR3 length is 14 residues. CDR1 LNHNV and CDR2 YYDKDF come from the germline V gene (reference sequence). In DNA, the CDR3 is TGTGCCACCAGCAGGGGACAGGGGGGAAATGAGCAGTTCTTC. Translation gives CATSRGQGGNEQFF.

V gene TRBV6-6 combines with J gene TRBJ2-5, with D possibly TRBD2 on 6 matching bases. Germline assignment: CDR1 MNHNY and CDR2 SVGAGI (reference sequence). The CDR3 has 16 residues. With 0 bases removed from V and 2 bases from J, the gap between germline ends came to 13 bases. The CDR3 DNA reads TGTGCCAGCAGTTACTCCCCTGCGGGGCTTCAAGAGACCCAGTACTTC. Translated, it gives CASSYSPAGLQETQYF.

The CDR3 is CASRTGKNSPLHF. The CDR3 coding sequence is TGTGCCAGTAGGACAGGGAAAAATTCACCCCTCCACTTT. The chain uses TRBV27 and TRBJ1-6; 8 positions match TRBD1. From germline, CDR1 is MNHEY and CDR2 SMNVEV (reference sequence). The CDR3 contains 13 residues. V shed 9 bases and J 7 bases; nucleotides not matched to a gene: 5.

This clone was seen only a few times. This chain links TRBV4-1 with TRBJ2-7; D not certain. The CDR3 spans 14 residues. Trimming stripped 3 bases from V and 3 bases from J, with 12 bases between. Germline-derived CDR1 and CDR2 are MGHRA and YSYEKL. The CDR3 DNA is TGCGCCAGCAGCCAGTATTTTCAGGACTACGAGCAGTACTTC. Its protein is CASSQYFQDYEQYF.

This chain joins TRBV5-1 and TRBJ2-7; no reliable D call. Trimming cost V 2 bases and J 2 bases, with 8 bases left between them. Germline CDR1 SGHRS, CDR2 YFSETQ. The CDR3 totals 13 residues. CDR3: CASSFTGAYEQYF. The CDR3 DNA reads TGCGCCAGCAGCTTTACCGGAGCCTACGAGCAGTACTTC.

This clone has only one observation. The CDR3 here is CASSITYNEQFF. The CDR3 coding sequence is TGTGCCAGCAGCATAACTTACAATGAGCAGTTCTTC. V and J are TRBV7-9 and TRBJ2-1; D is unresolved. The CDR3 sequence is 12 residues long. From germline, CDR1 is SEHNR and CDR2 FQNEAQ (reference sequence). V lost 5 bases and J lost 4, with 6 bases in between.

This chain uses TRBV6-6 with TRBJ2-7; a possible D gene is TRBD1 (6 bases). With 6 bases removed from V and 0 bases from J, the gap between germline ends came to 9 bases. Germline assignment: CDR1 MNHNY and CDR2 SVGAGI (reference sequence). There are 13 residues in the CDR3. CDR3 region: CASSSTGSYEQYF. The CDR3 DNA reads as TGTGCCAGCAGCTCGACAGGCTCCTACGAGCAGTACTTC.

The CDR3 coding sequence is TGTGCCAGTAGCCCCGGGACAGGTGGACCCTACGAGCAGTACTTC. Protein product: CASSPGTGGPYEQYF. V and J are TRBV19 and TRBJ2-7; 8 bases map to TRBD1. Trimming removed 6 bases from V and 2 bases from J; junction bases left unmatched: 9. The CDR3 is 15 amino acids. The V gene's germline CDR1 is LNHDA and CDR2 SQIVND (reference sequence).

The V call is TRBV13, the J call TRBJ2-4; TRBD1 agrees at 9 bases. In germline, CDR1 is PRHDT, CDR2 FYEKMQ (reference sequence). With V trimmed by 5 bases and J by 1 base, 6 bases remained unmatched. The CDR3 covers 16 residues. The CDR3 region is CASSVLQGAAKNIQYF. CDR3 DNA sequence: TGTGCCAGCAGCGTACTACAGGGGGCGGCCAAAAACATTCAGTACTTC.

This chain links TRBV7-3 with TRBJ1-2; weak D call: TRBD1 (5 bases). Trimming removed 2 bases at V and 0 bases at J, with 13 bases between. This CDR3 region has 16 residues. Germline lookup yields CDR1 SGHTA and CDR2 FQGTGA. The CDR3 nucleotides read TGTGCCAGCAGCTTATCCGGGGGATCTTCTAACTATGGCTACACCTTC. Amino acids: CASSLSGGSSNYGYTF.